This is a list of T cell receptor beta chains from one sample in a study of blood T cell repertoires in COVID-19. Some clones are missing from TCRdb's copy, which holds only in-frame ones; the method was immunoSEQ multiplex PCR. The table lists approximately 230,000 clones, about 88% of them singletons. The specimen sequenced was peripheral blood. The receptors originated from a woman aged 40 to 50 who had recovered from COVID-19. Both conserved end residues are part of each CDR3. D genes are given only for firm matches. Clone size is stated in some rows and not others, as once, few, many or a class when expanded.

>TRBV7-2|NA|TRBJ2-3|NA
CASSSSADTQYF
TGTGCCAGCAGCTCCAGCGCAGATACGCAGTATTTT
>TRBV7-2|NA|TRBJ2-3|NA
CASSHRGGGTDTQYF
TGTGCCAGCAGCCACAGGGGAGGAGGCACAGATACGCAGTATTTT
>TRBV12-3/TRBV12-4|once|TRBJ2-2|NA
CASSLINTGELFF
TGTGCCAGCAGTTTAATAAACACCGGGGAGCTGTTTTTT
>TRBV29-1|once|TRBJ2-5|NA
CSVEDPQGGETQYF
TGCAGCGTTGAAGATCCACAGGGCGGCGAGACCCAGTACTTC
>TRBV30|NA|TRBJ1-6|NA
CAWSVLSPLHF
TGTGCCTGGAGTGTACTATCACCCCTCCACTTT
>TRBV23-1|NA|TRBJ2-7|NA
CASSQSFEPRGGEQYF
TGCGCCAGCAGTCAATCGTTTGAACCCCGCGGAGGCGAGCAGTACTTC
>TRBV18|NA|TRBJ2-7|TRBD1
CASSPLDRVGEQYF
TGTGCCAGCTCACCCCTGGACAGGGTAGGCGAGCAGTACTTC
>TRBV7-2|NA|TRBJ2-3|TRBD1
CASTRSGTGTDTQYF
TGTGCCAGCACCCGATCCGGGACAGGGACAGATACGCAGTATTTT
>TRBV7-2|once|TRBJ1-2|TRBD1
CASSLGEAGGYGYTF
TGTGCCAGCAGCTTAGGGGAGGCAGGGGGCTATGGCTACACCTTC
>TRBV5-1|NA|TRBJ2-2|TRBD1
CASSLFPSTQGANTGELFF
TGCGCCAGCAGCTTGTTCCCCTCGACGCAGGGGGCTAACACCGGGGAGCTGTTTTTT